This T cell receptor beta chain was captured by sequencing in a study of blood T cell repertoires in COVID-19. Looking at the study overall: Sites in the United States, Italy and Spain provided acute and convalescent COVID-19 samples. Sample material is recorded as cDNA or gDNA derived from T cells, B-cell-depleted T cells, or PBMCs.

Unmatched junction bases numbered 6, after V lost 7 bases and J lost 7 bases. CDR1 is SQVTM, CDR2 ANQGSEA, per germline. This CDR3 has 14 residues. The data were produced by immunoSEQ multiplex PCR, yet TCRdb's version contains in-frame clones alone and is incomplete. The table lists about 170,000 clones, more than 75% of them singletons. The receptor was isolated from a man between 70 and 80 years old with acute or convalescent COVID-19. Material for sequencing was peripheral blood. The rearrangement joins TRBV29-1 to TRBJ2-1; 14 bases agree with TRBD2. In nucleotides, the CDR3 is TGCAGCGGCAGACTAGCGGGAGGGGGGAATGAGCAGTTCTTC. Translation: CSGRLAGGGNEQFF.